What follows is one T cell receptor beta chain and its context. Antigen specificity is unknown. This entry belongs to a study of cytomegalovirus exposure and HLA in healthy donors. Whole-study findings and limits: The study listed around 150 cytomegalovirus-associated TCR beta chains. Through in vitro validation, three CMV-associated chains were shown to be specific for CMV antigens.

This CDR3 has 15 residues. Germline V gene data show CDR1 as MGHDK and CDR2 as SYGVNS. Both 60 Vbeta primers and 13 Jbeta primers went into the PCR. In the original workflow: In a later analysis, roughly 11 million of tens of millions of unique beta chains occurred in at least two donors. The assay was immunoSEQ multiplex PCR, and TCRdb's table has in-frame clones only and misses some. V and J calls and clone size follow that table, whereas D and trimming were derived from the DNA. The table records about 160,000 clones, roughly 80% of them present only once. This TCR derives from a man younger than 40 in good health and CMV-seronegative. The V gene is TRBV25-1, the J gene TRBJ2-5, with 7 bases that match TRBD1. The J call may be faulty, since TRBJ2-7 better matches the DNA end. The specimen was PBMCs. The CDR3 protein is CASSGHTGVPYEQYF. In nucleotides, the CDR3 is TGTGCCAGCAGTGGCCACACAGGGGTCCCCTACGAGCAGTACTTC.